This T cell receptor (beta chain) was sequenced during a study of blood T cell repertoires in COVID-19. The germline CDR1 and CDR2 sequences are SEHNR and FQNEAQ (reference sequence). This CDR3 comprises 15 residues. The V and J ends lost 3 bases and 6 bases, in that order; junction bases with no gene match: 4. Authors' analysis steps: Reference gene primer amplification yielded estimated nucleated cell counts. TCRdb's table, derived via immunoSEQ multiplex PCR, lists solely in-frame clones and lacks some. That table supplies the V and J calls and clone size; D and trimming were determined from the DNA. The data contain roughly 140,000 clones, about 90% of them singletons. For recovered donors of Cohort 3, there were two negative PCRs, clearance, or symptom resolution.

The rearrangement joins TRBV7-9 to TRBJ2-2; 10 positions match TRBD2. The sequence came from a man aged 60 to 69 who had recovered from COVID-19. Sequencing was performed on PBMCs or T cells enriched from blood (not recorded which). Written as DNA, the CDR3 is TGTGCCAGCAGCTTGAAGCGGGGGGGATCCGGGGAGCTGTTTTTT. Its protein is CASSLKRGGSGELFF.